This record covers a single T cell receptor (beta chain). The specificity of this receptor is unknown. No clone much larger than this one lies a single base away; base qualities are absent. These data come from a study of blood T cell repertoires in COVID-19 (dated by TCRdb to the early 2020s). Regarding the research as a whole: The collaborator samples originated in the United States, Italy and Spain and spanned the acute and convalescent phases of COVID-19. Nearly every sample came with metadata listing a de-identified subject ID, COVID-19 status, age in years and sex. Deeply sampled blood TCRbeta repertoires from subjects exposed to, actively infected with, or recovered from COVID-19 were included in the dataset. The material from the prospective study consisted of cDNA or gDNA derived from T cells, B-cell-depleted T cells, or PBMCs. Where available, HLA class I and class II types were obtained from metadata supplied by the sample provider rather than from assay-based typing. Samples came from the ongoing ImmuneRACE study (first 160 participants) plus 1,254 subjects from 6 global collaborators. The repertoires were made available in a free public database intended to serve as a resource for research on the immune response to SARS-CoV-2.

Participants in the prospective study were enrolled through a virtual design, were aged about 18 to 100 years, and lived in 24 United States geographic areas. Cohort assignment in the prospective study relied on participant-reported clinical history from a screening survey and a study questionnaire. In the prospective study, whole blood, serum and a nasopharyngeal or oropharyngeal swab were collected from each participant by mobile phlebotomists. Prospective study participants could optionally give additional blood draws and questionnaires over an approximately 2-month period. Blood samples from the prospective study were shipped frozen or at room temperature prior to DNA extraction. V was cut back by 2 bases and J by 0 bases, leaving a gap of 14 bases between them. CDR1 SGHRS and CDR2 YFSETQ are derived from the germline V gene. The CDR3, cysteine through phenylalanine, is 17 amino acids long. Left in the record is the CDR3 DNA by itself, 51 bases read in frame from the first base.

Overall results and qualifications from the work: The amount of clinical and demographic metadata varied by source and participant and was provided uncurated.

TCRbeta CDR3 regions were amplified from genomic DNA by means of the immunoSEQ Assay, a bias-controlled multiplex PCR. For the original study's pipeline: Within the assay, amplification of reference gene primers was used to estimate how many nucleated cells each sample contained. Sequence reads were collapsed and filtered to measure the absolute abundance of every unique TCRbeta CDR3 rearrangement. For each sample, productive Simpson clonality was calculated as the square root of Simpson's diversity index over productive rearrangements. In TCRdb, the immuneACCESS table is reduced to in-frame sequences with V and J assigned. These tables do not hold every clone; where another copy was compared, an unresolved V gene accounts for under half, and the others remain unexplained. Clone size and V and J calls were adopted from that table, with D and trimming inferred from the DNA. In all, the sample holds roughly 220,000 clones, and 80% of those were seen once. The ten largest account for around 4.7% of the sample.

Sequenced sample: PBMCs or T cells enriched from blood (not recorded which). This clonotype was sampled from a man under 40 with acute COVID-19. The rearranged chain carries TRBV5-1 and TRBJ1-4; TRBD1 is a possible D gene, resting on 6 matching bases. The DNA sequence reads TGCGCCAGCAGCTTACAGGGTCGAGTTGCAACTAATGAAAAACTGTTTTTT. It encodes CASSLQGRVATNEKLFF. This CDR3, with the reference TRBV5-1 and TRBJ1-4 proteins standing in past its ends, gives the full variable domain KAGVTQTPRYLIKTRGQQVTLSCSPISGHRSVSWYQQTPGQGLQFLFEYFSETQRNKGNFPGRFSGRQFSNSRSEMNVSTLELGDSALYLCASSLQGRVATNEKLFFGSGTQLSVL.